A selection of T cell receptor beta chains follows, all from one sample in a study of blood T cell repertoires in COVID-19. The method was immunoSEQ multiplex PCR; TCRdb's version includes in-frame clones alone and lacks a portion of them. The sample lists under 50,000 clones, roughly 83% seen once, with around 53% in the top ten. The sample comprised peripheral blood. The source is a man aged 65 to 79 with acute or convalescent COVID-19. CDR3s include the opening cysteine and the closing phenylalanine or tryptophan. Fields, in order: V gene, J gene, CDR3 protein.

v_gene: TRBV11-2; j_gene: TRBJ2-3; CDR3aa: CASSSPVRTDTQYF
v_gene: TRBV27; j_gene: TRBJ1-6; CDR3aa: CASRYGTENSPLHF
v_gene: TRBV12-5; j_gene: TRBJ1-5; CDR3aa: CASGFGTGRNQPQHF
v_gene: TRBV27; j_gene: TRBJ1-2; CDR3aa: CASSFLQGAPNYGYTF
v_gene: TRBV4-3; j_gene: TRBJ1-1; CDR3aa: CASSPSGQNTEAFF
v_gene: TRBV19; j_gene: TRBJ2-7; CDR3aa: CASSITSSYEQYF
v_gene: TRBV7-9; j_gene: TRBJ1-6; CDR3aa: CASSSGTANSPLHF
v_gene: TRBV20-1; j_gene: TRBJ2-1; CDR3aa: CSAFSGREQFF
v_gene: TRBV19; j_gene: TRBJ2-3; CDR3aa: CASSITSGYTDTQYF
v_gene: TRBV6-5; j_gene: TRBJ1-5; CDR3aa: CASRWGAEDQPQHF
v_gene: TRBV3-1/TRBV3-2; j_gene: TRBJ1-2; CDR3aa: CASSQGQGYTF
v_gene: TRBV27; j_gene: TRBJ1-4; CDR3aa: CASRGTGAVVTNEKLFF
v_gene: TRBV9; j_gene: TRBJ2-3; CDR3aa: CASSARDRNTDTQYF
v_gene: TRBV27; j_gene: TRBJ2-2; CDR3aa: CASSLTSAGELFF
v_gene: TRBV4-2; j_gene: TRBJ1-6; CDR3aa: CASSPGQHNSPLHF
v_gene: TRBV19; j_gene: TRBJ1-3; CDR3aa: CARTFDRGQGNTIYF
v_gene: TRBV5-4; j_gene: TRBJ2-6; CDR3aa: CASSLVIFPSGGANVLTF
v_gene: TRBV19; j_gene: TRBJ1-2; CDR3aa: CASSMNRGWGYGYTF
v_gene: TRBV20-1; j_gene: TRBJ2-1; CDR3aa: CSANQFHEQFF
v_gene: TRBV30; j_gene: TRBJ1-5; CDR3aa: CAWSGGNRVSNQPQHF
v_gene: TRBV7-2; j_gene: TRBJ1-5; CDR3aa: CASSPLGGSQPQHF
v_gene: TRBV12-5; j_gene: TRBJ2-5; CDR3aa: CASGLRAGRQQTQYF
v_gene: TRBV5-1; j_gene: TRBJ1-4; CDR3aa: CASSLELGNEKLFF
v_gene: TRBV19; j_gene: TRBJ1-5; CDR3aa: CASSGTGGKKPQHF
v_gene: TRBV7-2; j_gene: TRBJ1-5; CDR3aa: CASSTGTEVNQPQHF
v_gene: TRBV11-3; j_gene: TRBJ2-1; CDR3aa: CASSGGQGSEQFF
v_gene: TRBV7-8; j_gene: TRBJ2-1; CDR3aa: CASSLVLREWGNGNEQFF
v_gene: TRBV27; j_gene: TRBJ2-3; CDR3aa: CASSSEVTDTQYF
v_gene: TRBV11-2; j_gene: TRBJ1-1; CDR3aa: CASSPLGGQGEAFF
v_gene: TRBV6-5; j_gene: TRBJ1-3; CDR3aa: CASSWDRGNTIYF
v_gene: TRBV10-3; j_gene: TRBJ2-5; CDR3aa: CAISESSVRETQYF
v_gene: TRBV19; j_gene: TRBJ1-3; CDR3aa: CASALRGNTIYF
v_gene: TRBV4-3; j_gene: TRBJ2-5; CDR3aa: CASSQEGGVSETQYF
v_gene: TRBV7-9; j_gene: TRBJ2-5; CDR3aa: CASSLAAGQETQYF
v_gene: TRBV9; j_gene: TRBJ2-7; CDR3aa: CASSVAVTPVYEQYF
v_gene: TRBV5-4; j_gene: TRBJ1-3; CDR3aa: CASRYTGAGNTIYF
v_gene: TRBV3-1/TRBV3-2; j_gene: TRBJ1-1; CDR3aa: CASSQRGGQGVDTEAFF
v_gene: TRBV28; j_gene: TRBJ1-1; CDR3aa: CASSTVYGTGTFF
v_gene: TRBV20-1; j_gene: TRBJ1-1; CDR3aa: CSASNRVEDTEAFF
v_gene: TRBV5-1; j_gene: TRBJ2-1; CDR3aa: CASSPLAGVDNEQFF
v_gene: TRBV7-2; j_gene: TRBJ1-5; CDR3aa: CASSFALWGGQPQHF
v_gene: TRBV2; j_gene: TRBJ1-1; CDR3aa: CASSPSAGGRNTEAFF
v_gene: TRBV18; j_gene: TRBJ1-1; CDR3aa: CASSPRTVRNTEAFF
v_gene: TRBV7-2; j_gene: TRBJ2-3; CDR3aa: CASSLVAGGFGTDTQYF
v_gene: TRBV19; j_gene: TRBJ2-7; CDR3aa: CASRQGGSYEQYF
v_gene: TRBV18; j_gene: TRBJ2-7; CDR3aa: CASSPRVSTMGEQYF
v_gene: TRBV10-3; j_gene: TRBJ1-6; CDR3aa: CAISGTGGDSPLHF
v_gene: TRBV7-2; j_gene: TRBJ2-5; CDR3aa: CASRATSGAQETQYF
v_gene: TRBV28; j_gene: TRBJ2-1; CDR3aa: CASALGGAIQHFF
v_gene: TRBV7-9; j_gene: TRBJ1-2; CDR3aa: CASSLGTFYGYTF